A selection of T cell receptor beta chains follows, all from one sample in a study of shared clonotypes between healthy human individuals. Only in-frame clones appear in the TCRdb table, and some are missing; sequencing was by immunoSEQ multiplex PCR. Among hundreds of thousands of clones, about 80% were seen once, and the ten largest hold 1.5% to 2%. Input material: memory CD4+ T cells sorted from blood. The receptors come from a woman aged 25 to 39 in good health. The CDR3 runs from the conserved cysteine through the conserved F or W.

>TRBV6-6|TRBJ1-1
CASTPSSNTEAFF
>TRBV5-6|TRBJ2-5
CASSLSMGSGETQYF
>TRBV19|TRBJ2-5
CASSIDAVTTQETQYF
>TRBV18|TRBJ2-7
CASSPPRLAGVRNEQYF
>TRBV5-1|TRBJ1-2
CASSLEGVDGYTF
>TRBV2|TRBJ1-2
CASTLGQTANYGYTF
>TRBV6-1|TRBJ1-5
CASSELLGNQPQHF
>TRBV4-1|TRBJ2-1
CASSQRLTSSYNEQFF
>TRBV27|TRBJ2-6
CASSLGQLWAGANVLTF
>TRBV28|TRBJ2-1
CASSLASGYYNEQFF
>TRBV19|TRBJ2-3
CASSTQRGADTQYF
>TRBV9|TRBJ2-3
CASSGQRFSTDTQYF
>TRBV11-2|TRBJ2-1
CASSPRSALIVGDEQFF
>TRBV7-7|TRBJ2-2
CASSFSAAGELFF
>TRBV19|TRBJ2-4
CASSTRESLLKDIQYF
>TRBV6-1|TRBJ1-5
CASTRGQDQPQHF
>TRBV7-2|TRBJ2-7
CASSLGYYEQYF
>TRBV5-1|TRBJ2-3
CASSLGGRSDTQYF
>TRBV29-1|TRBJ2-5
CSVRRPARGLETQYF
>TRBV7-8|TRBJ1-1
CASSPRVGRANTEAFF
>TRBV6-5|TRBJ2-5
CASREGQGSGTQYF
>TRBV6-1|TRBJ1-1
CASRWDGNTEAFF
>TRBV2|TRBJ2-7
CASRPRDYLYEQYF
>TRBV19|TRBJ2-2
CASSGSGTSGTGELFF
>TRBV7-8|TRBJ2-1
CASSLAGGFRAIEQFF
>TRBV28|TRBJ2-1
CASSPTSLSNEQFF
>TRBV11-2|TRBJ2-2
CASSLAYGQQTSYTGELFF
>TRBV4-2|TRBJ2-1
CASSQNPGNPGNEQFF
>TRBV6-5|TRBJ2-1
CASSTPGGMENEQFF
>TRBV25-1|TRBJ2-3
CASGGGTDTQYF
>TRBV28|TRBJ1-1
CASRDPGTGRRAFF
>TRBV28|TRBJ2-5
CASSPSGVETQYF
>TRBV5-4|TRBJ2-2
CASSTGLAGGPTGELFF
>TRBV2|TRBJ2-5
CASSDASGNQETQYF
>TRBV5-1|TRBJ1-5
CASSPDGTSNQPQHF
>TRBV7-2|TRBJ1-5
CASSKVRGNQPQHF
>TRBV18|TRBJ2-7
CASSPKTGFEQYF
>TRBV11-2|TRBJ2-7
CASSWAGQGVSYEQYF
>TRBV5-4|TRBJ2-3
CATDLRGSPDTQYF
>TRBV11-2|TRBJ2-1
CASSPAAVRNEQFF
>TRBV11-3|TRBJ2-7
CASSLDRYEQYF
>TRBV11-2|TRBJ1-5
CASSLTGTGGTQPQHF
>TRBV28|TRBJ2-7
CASGTGTDYVEQYF
>TRBV13|TRBJ2-3
CASSWRNTDTQYF
>TRBV27|TRBJ1-1
CASQGQGGYTEAFF
>TRBV28|TRBJ2-6
CASSLMLSGANVLTF
>TRBV4-1|TRBJ2-1
CASRTGLAGEEQFF
>TRBV4-1|TRBJ2-1
CASSQRLRTSGGNEQFF
>TRBV28|TRBJ2-2
CASSAGLGSNTGELFF